Following are 27 T cell receptor beta chains from one sample sequenced in a study of T cell changes during pregnancy in multiple sclerosis. Only in-frame clones appear in the TCRdb table, and some are missing; sequencing was by immunoSEQ multiplex PCR. In the table there are tens of thousands of clones, about 90% of which are singletons. This material consisted of peripheral blood, taken in the third trimester of pregnancy. These receptor sequences come from a female donor in good health, enrolled as a control in a pregnancy study.

The genes are TRBV7-9 and TRBJ2-1, with D maybe TRBD2 (6 bases). The CDR3 sequence is 15 residues long. V shed 1 base and J shed 6 bases, with 13 bases lying between them. The germline CDR1 and CDR2 sequences are SEHNR and FQNEAQ (reference sequence). CDR3 sequence (DNA): TGTGCCAGCAGCTTAGGGGCGGGGTCCACCAATGAGCAGTTCTTC. Amino acids: CASSLGAGSTNEQFF.

Turning to this clone: A junction boundary mismatches the germline segment, possibly from a read error. This chain connects TRBV6-1 to TRBJ1-1; D might be TRBD1 (5 bases). This CDR3 region has 13 residues. In germline, CDR1 is MNHNS, CDR2 SASEGT. CDR3 sequence (DNA): TGTGCCAGCAGTGCTTCAGGGAACCCTGAAGCTTTCTTT. Residues: CASSASGNPEAFF.

The chain joins TRBV7-2 to TRBJ2-7, with TRBD1 identical over 9 bases. The V segment lost 4 bases and the J segment 3 bases; nucleotides outside the gene matches: 4. This CDR3 spans 14 amino acids. The germline gives CDR1 SGHTA, CDR2 FQGNSA. CDR3 DNA: TGTGCCAGCAGCTGGGGGGACAGGGTCTACGAGCAGTACTTC. It is translated as CASSWGDRVYEQYF. Using reference TRBV7-2 and TRBJ2-7 for the parts outside the CDR3, the full variable domain is GAGVSQSPSNKVTEKGKDVELRCDPISGHTALYWYRQSLGQGLEFLIYFQGNSAPDKSGLPSDRFSAERTGGSVSTLTIQRTQQEDSAVYLCASSWGDRVYEQYFGPGTRLTVT.

In DNA form, the CDR3 reads TGTGCCAGCAGTTTCGGGGGGGGGAACACTGAAGCTTTCTTT. Translated, it gives CASSFGGGNTEAFF. The chain employs TRBV27 and TRBJ1-1; a possible D gene is TRBD1 (5 bases). Trimming pared 3 bases from V and 1 base from J, leaving 9 bases between. CDR1 is MNHEY and CDR2 is SMNVEV in the germline V gene (reference sequence). CDR3 length equals 14 residues.

This sequence joins TRBV5-1 and TRBJ2-2; maybe TRBD2 (5 bases). The CDR3 loop spans 15 amino acids. Germline V gene data show CDR1 as SGHRS and CDR2 as YFSETQ. V lost 4 bases to trimming and J lost 0 bases, with 10 bases between them. The CDR3 spells CASSVGLANTGELFF. The CDR3 nucleotides are TGCGCCAGCAGCGTAGGACTGGCGAACACCGGGGAGCTGTTTTTT.

The J gene is TRBJ1-5, the V gene TRBV28, with D unclear. Trimming pared 2 bases from V and 0 bases from J, leaving 8 bases between. The CDR3 runs 15 residues. In germline, CDR1 is MDHEN, CDR2 SYDVKM. CDR3 sequence: CASSLVQYSNQPQHF. For the CDR3, the DNA is TGTGCCAGCAGTTTAGTTCAGTATAGCAATCAGCCCCAGCATTTT.

The chain links TRBV5-1 to TRBJ1-5; 7 bases map to TRBD1. The junction had 11 bases not matched to a gene; V was cut back by 0 bases and J by 2 bases. Germline V gene lookup returns CDR1 SGHRS and CDR2 YFSETQ. This CDR3 has 18 amino acids. This CDR3 is CASSLDFEGAGGNQPQHF. CDR3 DNA sequence: TGCGCCAGCAGCTTGGATTTTGAGGGGGCCGGGGGCAATCAGCCCCAGCATTTT.

In its sample, this clone was seen once. The chain uses TRBV6-1 and TRBJ2-7; 9 bases are a match to TRBD2. Looked up from germline, CDR1 is MNHNS and CDR2 is SASEGT. Trimming at V came to 4 bases and at J to 6 bases, leaving 10 bases not matched to a gene. The CDR3 has 15 residues. CDR3 residues: CASSALLAGPFEQYF. CDR3 nucleotides: TGTGCCAGCAGTGCCCTCCTAGCGGGGCCTTTCGAGCAGTACTTC.

The gene calls are TRBV7-2 and TRBJ2-7, with 12 bases that match TRBD2. The CDR3 consists of 15 residues. Trimming cost V 5 bases and J 6 bases; bases outside gene matches: 8. Germline V gene lookup returns CDR1 SGHTA and CDR2 FQGNSA. The CDR3 sequence: CASSGETSGRSEQYF. The CDR3 DNA reads TGTGCCAGCAGCGGGGAGACTAGCGGGAGATCCGAGCAGTACTTC.

The chain links TRBV5-1 to TRBJ2-7, with TRBD1 as a possible D gene (6 bases). The CDR3 sequence is 15 residues long. Trimming took 4 bases from V and 4 from J, leaving 18 bases between them. The germline V gene has CDR1 SGHRS and CDR2 YFSETQ. CDR3 sequence reads: CASSQNSFQGYEQYF. CDR3 sequence (DNA): TGCGCCAGCAGCCAAAACTCATTCCAGGGGTACGAGCAGTACTTC.

The chain carries TRBV28 and TRBJ2-1, with a weak D call TRBD2 (6 bases). The CDR3 has 14 residues. Germline CDR1 reads MDHEN; CDR2 reads SYDVKM. The V gene lost 6 bases and the J gene lost 2 bases, with 11 bases spanning the gap. The CDR3: CASRTSHPYNEQFF. The CDR3 bases are TGTGCCAGCAGAACTAGCCACCCCTACAATGAGCAGTTCTTC.

This chain links TRBV25-1 with TRBJ1-2; possibly TRBD1 for D (6 bases). The V end lost 4 bases, the J end lost 13 bases, and 13 bases lay between the germline ends. The CDR3 extends over 11 amino acids. Germline CDR1 and CDR2: MGHDK and SYGVNS. In nucleotides, the CDR3 is TGTGCCAGCAGTGTGGACAGTGCGGTCACCTTC. Translating gives CASSVDSAVTF.

J is TRBJ2-2 and V is TRBV2, with D possibly TRBD2 on 5 matching bases. The ends were cut back, 3 bases at V and 0 bases at J, with 8 bases in the middle. The CDR3 extends over 15 amino acids. Looked up from germline, CDR1 is SNHLY and CDR2 is FYNNEI. The CDR3 sequence is CASSDYGANTGELFF. The CDR3 nucleotides read TGTGCCAGCAGTGATTACGGGGCGAACACCGGGGAGCTGTTTTTT.

V usage is TRBV29-1 and J usage is TRBJ2-5, with TRBD2 matching 8 bases. The junction had 7 bases not matched to a gene; V was cut back by 6 bases and J by 4 bases. This CDR3 region has 13 residues. CDR1 is SQVTM, CDR2 ANQGSEA, per germline. The CDR3 sequence is CSVDAGGGETQYF. For the CDR3, the DNA is TGCAGCGTCGACGCCGGGGGGGGAGAGACCCAGTACTTC. Based on the CDR3 plus reference TRBV29-1 and TRBJ2-5, the full variable domain is SAVISQKPSRDICQRGTSLTIQCQVDSQVTMMFWYRQQPGQSLTLIATANQGSEATYESGFVIDKFPISRPNLTFSTLTVSNMSPEDSSIYLCSVDAGGGETQYFGPGTRLLVL.

This rearrangement joins TRBV11-3 to TRBJ2-2, with a possible D match to TRBD2 (6 bases). The CDR3 has 15 amino acids. CDR1 is SGHNT and CDR2 is YENEEA in the germline V gene. The ends were cut back, 1 base at V and 4 bases at J, with 10 bases in the middle. In DNA, the CDR3 is TGTGCCAGCAGCTTAGGCGGGGACGGCACCGGGGAGCTGTTTTTT. Amino acid sequence: CASSLGGDGTGELFF. The full variable domain, in which reference TRBV11-3 and TRBJ2-2 provide the parts outside the CDR3, is EAGVVQSPRYKIIEKKQPVAFWCNPISGHNTLYWYLQNLGQGPELLIRYENEEAVDDSQLPKDRFSAERLKGVDSTLKIQPAELGDSAVYLCASSLGGDGTGELFFGEGSRLTVL.

The chain uses TRBV9 and TRBJ1-2, with 8 bases aligning to TRBD1. The CDR3 is made up of 14 amino acids. V lost 4 bases, J lost 5 bases, and 7 bases stayed unmatched. CDR1 is SGDLS and CDR2 is YYNGEE in the germline V gene. The DNA of the CDR3 is TGTGCCAGCAGCCCATTTGACAGGGGTTATGGCTACACCTTC. This sequence encodes CASSPFDRGYGYTF.

This clone was seen only a few times. This chain uses TRBV6-5 with TRBJ2-2; possibly TRBD1 for D (5 bases). V was clipped by 0 bases and J by 4 bases, with 6 bases between them. The germline V gene has CDR1 MNHEY and CDR2 SVGAGI. CDR3 size: 14 residues. The CDR3 sequence is CASSYSGVTGELFF. CDR3 sequence (DNA): TGTGCCAGCAGTTACTCAGGGGTCACCGGGGAGCTGTTTTTT.

This chain joins TRBV19 and TRBJ2-5, with TRBD2 matching 13 bases. The CDR3 is 15 amino acids. V lost 5 bases to trimming and J lost 4 bases; unmatched junction nucleotides: 4. Germline values: CDR1 LNHDA, CDR2 SQIVND (reference sequence). The DNA for the CDR3 is TGTGCCAGTAGTCCCGGGACTAGCGGGATAGAGACCCAGTACTTC. It is translated as CASSPGTSGIETQYF.

This chain links TRBV5-1 with TRBJ2-1; D is unclear. The germline gives CDR1 SGHRS, CDR2 YFSETQ. This CDR3 region has 12 residues. Trimming removed 3 bases at V and 8 bases at J, with 9 bases between. The CDR3, as DNA: TGCGCCAGCAGCTCAGTCCTCTATGAGCAGTTCTTC. Amino acid sequence: CASSSVLYEQFF.

Here the CDR3 DNA reads TGTGCCAGTAGTGAGTTGTCAAGCTCTGGAAACACCATATATTTT. This translates into CASSELSSSGNTIYF. This sequence joins TRBV19 and TRBJ1-3; D gene unclear. CDR1 is LNHDA, CDR2 SQIVND, per germline (reference sequence). The CDR3 has 15 amino acids. V gave up 5 bases and J gave up 0 bases, with 11 bases separating them.

The J gene is TRBJ1-2, the V gene TRBV13, with a tentative D call TRBD1 (6 bases). The germline V gene encodes CDR1 PRHDT and CDR2 FYEKMQ (reference sequence). V gave up 0 bases and J gave up 2 bases, with 10 bases separating them. The CDR3 spans 15 residues. The chain's CDR3 is CASSLGRTVNYGYTF. The CDR3, as DNA: TGTGCCAGCAGCTTAGGGAGGACAGTCAACTATGGCTACACCTTC.

V gene TRBV18 combines with J gene TRBJ1-1; D unclear. CDR1 is KGHSH, CDR2 LQKENI, per germline. The V end lost 0 bases, the J end lost 4 bases, and 12 bases lay between the germline ends. The CDR3 contains 15 residues. CDR3 protein: CASSPPNRAGTEAFF. The CDR3 DNA sequence: TGTGCCAGCTCACCACCCAATAGGGCGGGCACTGAAGCTTTCTTT.

The J gene is TRBJ1-1, the V gene TRBV5-1; D unclear. The length of the CDR3 is 13 residues. Trimming left V 5 bases short and J 3 bases short, with 11 bases between. CDR1 is SGHRS and CDR2 is YFSETQ in the germline V gene. The chain's CDR3 is CASRGAGDTEAFF. The CDR3 nucleotides read TGCGCCAGCAGGGGAGCAGGAGACACTGAAGCTTTCTTT.

V and J are TRBV19 and TRBJ2-7; the match to TRBD1 covers 8 bases. This CDR3 has 15 residues. Germline V gene data show CDR1 as LNHDA and CDR2 as SQIVND (reference sequence). J lost 2 bases, V lost 5 bases, and 8 bases had no gene match. The CDR3 is CASSPRQGPTYEQYF. CDR3 nucleotide sequence: TGTGCCAGTAGTCCACGACAGGGGCCGACCTACGAGCAGTACTTC.

The rearrangement uses TRBV6-5 and TRBJ1-1, with D possibly being TRBD1 (6 bases). CDR3 length: 15 amino acids. Trimming cost V 10 bases and J 6 bases, with 24 bases left between them. In germline, CDR1 is MNHEY, CDR2 SVGAGI. CDR3 nucleotide sequence: TGTGCCACCAGATCTTTGCCAGGGGCACCCCCTGAAGCTTTCTTT. Amino acid sequence: CATRSLPGAPPEAFF.

The chain links TRBV7-9 to TRBJ2-7, with D tentatively TRBD2 (5 bases). The V gene lost 8 bases and the J gene lost 4 bases, with 9 bases spanning the gap. CDR1 and CDR2 (germline): SEHNR, FQNEAQ (reference sequence). CDR3 length: 11 residues. The CDR3 here is CASGGIYEQYF. CDR3 nucleotides: TGTGCCAGCGGAGGAATTTACGAGCAGTACTTC.

The rearrangement uses TRBV29-1 and TRBJ2-2; 7 bases line up with TRBD2. CDR1 is SQVTM and CDR2 is ANQGSEA in the germline V gene. This CDR3 is built from 15 residues. With V trimmed by 3 bases and J by 4 bases, 8 bases remained unmatched. CDR3 sequence: CSVDLAGVGTGELFF. CDR3 DNA sequence: TGCAGCGTTGATCTGGCGGGAGTCGGCACCGGGGAGCTGTTTTTT.